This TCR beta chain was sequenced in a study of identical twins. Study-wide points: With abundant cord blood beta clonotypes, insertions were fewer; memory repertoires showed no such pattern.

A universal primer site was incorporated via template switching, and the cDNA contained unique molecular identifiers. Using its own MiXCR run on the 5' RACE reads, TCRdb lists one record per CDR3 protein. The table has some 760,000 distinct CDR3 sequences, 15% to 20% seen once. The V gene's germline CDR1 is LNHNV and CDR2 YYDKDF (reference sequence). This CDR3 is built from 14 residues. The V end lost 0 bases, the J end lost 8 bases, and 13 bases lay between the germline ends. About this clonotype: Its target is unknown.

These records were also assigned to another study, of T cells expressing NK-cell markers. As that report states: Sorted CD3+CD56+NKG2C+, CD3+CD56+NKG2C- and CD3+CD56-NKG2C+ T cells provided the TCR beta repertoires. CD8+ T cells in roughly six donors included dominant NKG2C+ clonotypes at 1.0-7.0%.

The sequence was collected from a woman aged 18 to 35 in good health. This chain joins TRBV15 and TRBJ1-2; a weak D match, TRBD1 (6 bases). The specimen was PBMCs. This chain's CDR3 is CATSREKTGWGYTF. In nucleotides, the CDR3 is TGTGCCACCAGCAGAGAAAAGACAGGATGGGGCTACACCTTC.